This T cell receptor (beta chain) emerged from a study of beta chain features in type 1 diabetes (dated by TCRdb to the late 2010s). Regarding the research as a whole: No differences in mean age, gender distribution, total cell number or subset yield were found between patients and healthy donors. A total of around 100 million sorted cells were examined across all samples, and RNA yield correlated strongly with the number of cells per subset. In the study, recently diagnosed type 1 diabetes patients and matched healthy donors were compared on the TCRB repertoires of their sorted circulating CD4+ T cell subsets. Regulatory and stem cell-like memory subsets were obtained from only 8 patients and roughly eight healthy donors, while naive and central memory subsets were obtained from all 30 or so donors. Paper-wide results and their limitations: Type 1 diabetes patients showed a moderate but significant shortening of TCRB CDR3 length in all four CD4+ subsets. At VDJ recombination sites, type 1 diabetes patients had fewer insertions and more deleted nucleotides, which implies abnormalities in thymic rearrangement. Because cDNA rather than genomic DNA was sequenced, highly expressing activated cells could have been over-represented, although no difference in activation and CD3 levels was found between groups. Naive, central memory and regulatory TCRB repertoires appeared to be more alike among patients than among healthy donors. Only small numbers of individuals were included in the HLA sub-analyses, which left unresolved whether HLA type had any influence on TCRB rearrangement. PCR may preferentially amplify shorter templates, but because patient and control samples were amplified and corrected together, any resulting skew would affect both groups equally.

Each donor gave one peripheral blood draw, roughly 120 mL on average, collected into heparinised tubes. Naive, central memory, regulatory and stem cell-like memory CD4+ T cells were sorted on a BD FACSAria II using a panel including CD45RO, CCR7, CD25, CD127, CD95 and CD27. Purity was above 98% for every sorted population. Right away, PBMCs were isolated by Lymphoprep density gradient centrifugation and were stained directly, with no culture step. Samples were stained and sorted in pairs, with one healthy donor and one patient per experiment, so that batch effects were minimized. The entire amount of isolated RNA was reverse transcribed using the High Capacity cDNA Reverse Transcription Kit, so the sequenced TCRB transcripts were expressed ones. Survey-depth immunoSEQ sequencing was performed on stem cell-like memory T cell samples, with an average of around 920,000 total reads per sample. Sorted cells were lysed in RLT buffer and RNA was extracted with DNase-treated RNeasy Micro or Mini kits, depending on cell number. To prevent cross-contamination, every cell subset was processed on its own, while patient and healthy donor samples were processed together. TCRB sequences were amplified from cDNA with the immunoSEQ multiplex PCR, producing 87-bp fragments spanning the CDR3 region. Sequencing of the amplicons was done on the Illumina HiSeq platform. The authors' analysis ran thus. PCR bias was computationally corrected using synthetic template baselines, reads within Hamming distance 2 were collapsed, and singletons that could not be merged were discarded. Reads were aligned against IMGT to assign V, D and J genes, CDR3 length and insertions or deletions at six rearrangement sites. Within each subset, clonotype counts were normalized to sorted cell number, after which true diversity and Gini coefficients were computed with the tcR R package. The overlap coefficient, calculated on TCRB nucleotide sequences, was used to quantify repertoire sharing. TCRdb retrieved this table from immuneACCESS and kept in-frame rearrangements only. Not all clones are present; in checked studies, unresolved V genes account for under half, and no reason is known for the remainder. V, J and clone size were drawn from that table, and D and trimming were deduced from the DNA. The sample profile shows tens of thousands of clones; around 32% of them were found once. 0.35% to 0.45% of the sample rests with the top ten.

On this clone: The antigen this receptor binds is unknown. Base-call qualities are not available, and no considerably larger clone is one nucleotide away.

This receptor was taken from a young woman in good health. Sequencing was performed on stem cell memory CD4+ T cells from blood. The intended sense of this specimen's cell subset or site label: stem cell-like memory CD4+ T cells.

The DNA sequence is as follows: TGTGCCAGCAGTGAAGCGGGAGGGTACAATGAGCAGTTCTTC. Its protein is CASSEAGGYNEQFF. The receptor chain draws on TRBV2 and TRBJ2-1, with TRBD2 matching 7 junction bases. Looking up the germline V gene yields CDR1 SNHLY and CDR2 FYNNEI. V lost 0 bases and J lost 4 bases, and the count of bases not matched to a germline gene is 0. The CDR3 goes from the cysteine to the phenylalanine over 14 residues. The retained sequence is limited to the CDR3, 42 bases, with the frame set at the first base.